This T cell receptor (beta chain) was obtained from a study of T cells in Graves' hyperthyroidism and ophthalmopathy. The authors obtained PBMCs from 10 ml of fresh peripheral blood. The V and J ends lost 0 bases and 8 bases respectively, with 9 bases between them. Germline lookup yields CDR1 SGDLS and CDR2 YYNGEE. CDR3 length equals 13 residues. This clonotype was recorded a few times. No antigen is known for it. Whole-study results and caveats: In simple terms, a model built on 13 V-J features told ophthalmopathy apart from stable hyperthyroidism. Model output signaled ophthalmopathy a median roughly 6.5 months ahead of onset.

TCR beta CDR3 regions were amplified from RNA. Using the HTBI primer set, a first-round RT-PCR was run on the TCR CDR3. TCRdb called the multiplex PCR reads again in MiXCR, with one record for every CDR3 protein. The sample comprises over 500,000 distinct CDR3 sequences, more than 15% of which are singletons, and 15% to 20% rests with the top ten. The sequence was obtained from a woman between 18 and 29 years old with Graves' ophthalmopathy. The specimen sequenced was blood. V gene TRBV9 combines with J gene TRBJ2-1; D is uncertain. As DNA, the CDR3 is TGTGCCAGCAGCGTAGTTGCGTCCGATGAGCAGTTCTTC. Translated, it gives CASSVVASDEQFF.